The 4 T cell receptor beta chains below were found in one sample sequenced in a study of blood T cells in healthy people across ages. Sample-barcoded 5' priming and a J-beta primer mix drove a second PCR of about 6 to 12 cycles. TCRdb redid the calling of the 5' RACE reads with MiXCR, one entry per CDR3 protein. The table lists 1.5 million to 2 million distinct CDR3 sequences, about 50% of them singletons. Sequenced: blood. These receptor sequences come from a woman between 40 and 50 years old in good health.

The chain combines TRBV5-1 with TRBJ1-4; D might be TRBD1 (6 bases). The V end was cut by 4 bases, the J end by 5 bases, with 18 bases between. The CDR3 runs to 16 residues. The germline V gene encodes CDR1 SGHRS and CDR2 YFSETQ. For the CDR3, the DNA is TGCGCCAGCAGCCTAACCCGAGGACAGCGAAATGAAAAACTGTTTTTT. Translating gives CASSLTRGQRNEKLFF. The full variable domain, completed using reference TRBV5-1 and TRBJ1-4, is KAGVTQTPRYLIKTRGQQVTLSCSPISGHRSVSWYQQTPGQGLQFLFEYFSETQRNKGNFPGRFSGRQFSNSRSEMNVSTLELGDSALYLCASSLTRGQRNEKLFFGSGTQLSVL.

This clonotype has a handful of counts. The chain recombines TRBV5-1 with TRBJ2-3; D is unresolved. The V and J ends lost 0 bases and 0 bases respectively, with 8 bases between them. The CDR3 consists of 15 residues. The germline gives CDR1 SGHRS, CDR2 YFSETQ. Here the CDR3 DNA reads TGCGCCAGCAGCTTGGCCACGGACAGCACAGATACGCAGTATTTT. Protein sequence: CASSLATDSTDTQYF.

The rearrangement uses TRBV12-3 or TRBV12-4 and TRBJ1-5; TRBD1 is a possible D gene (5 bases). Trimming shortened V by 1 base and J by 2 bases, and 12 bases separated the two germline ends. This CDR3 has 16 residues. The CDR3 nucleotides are TGTGCCAGCAGTTTAGGAGGGGTATATGGCAATCAGCCCCAGCATTTT. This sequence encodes CASSLGGVYGNQPQHF.

CDR3 in DNA: TGCGCCAGCAGCCAAGGTATCTTGCGGGCCCAACCTGCGGGGAAAAACATTCAGTACTTC. Its protein is CASSQGILRAQPAGKNIQYF. V and J are TRBV4-3 and TRBJ2-4, with D possibly matching TRBD2 (6 bases). Trimming removed 1 base at V and 4 bases at J, with 26 bases between. The CDR3 spans 20 residues. Germline CDR1 is LGHNA and CDR2 is YSLEER.